Sequencing of this T cell receptor (beta chain) was carried out in a study of cytomegalovirus exposure and HLA in healthy donors. The germline V and J ends were trimmed by 5 bases and 6 bases, with 19 bases remaining between them. This CDR3 is built from 15 residues. CDR1 and CDR2 from the germline V gene are SEHNR and FQNEAQ (reference sequence). On this clone: The antigen remains undetermined.

Amplification used 60 Vbeta primers and 13 Jbeta primers. Sequencing used immunoSEQ multiplex PCR; TCRdb keeps in-frame clones, though not all of them. The sample contains over 200,000 clones, around 73% of which appear only once. Study conclusions and caveats: What TCR beta sequences reportedly achieved was accurate prediction of HLA-A and HLA-B alleles in most subjects. The authors later found most CMV-associated TCR beta chains appeared HLA-restricted. A later analysis, which compared TCR beta chains of equal frequency, found the HLA-associated ones more clonally expanded. More than 15,000 TCR beta sequences were associated with HLA alleles at 0.05 false discovery rate in a later analysis.

Sequencing was carried out using PBMCs. This sequence joins TRBV7-9 and TRBJ1-2; D is possibly TRBD1 (6 bases). The receptor was isolated from a male donor in good health and CMV-seronegative. CDR3 DNA: TGTGCCAGCAGCCCTCTAGGGGGTCCGCTTGATGGCTACACCTTC. Translation gives CASSPLGGPLDGYTF.